The clone carrying this TCR beta chain was counted between two and nine times. The antigen remains unidentified. The sample belongs to a study of human T cells and chemical hapten exposure. At the level of the study: For the roughly 25-week duration of the study, patients were given weekly doses of diphenylcyclopropenone on the scalp.

Germline V lookup: CDR1 LNHDA, CDR2 SQIVND (reference sequence). The length of the CDR3 is 15 residues. V lost 7 bases and J 3 bases, leaving 17 bases between the germline ends. It was the library that attached unique molecular identifiers to individual cDNA molecules. TCRdb re-analysed the RACE reads in MiXCR, keeping a single row per CDR3 protein. This sample has 120,000 or so distinct CDR3 sequences, with roughly 13% found just once. Study-level results: Donors had alopecia, so their immune response may differ from healthy people's. Patch test score tracked positively with PT1 expanded TCR counts.

Time point given: patch test 1, 2 weeks after DPC sensitization. Treatment denoted: therapeutic diphenylcyclopropenone sensitization with weekly scalp DPC. This specimen was whole blood, taken in connection with sensitization to the hapten diphenylcyclopropenone (DPC). V and J are TRBV19 and TRBJ2-3; possible D gene TRBD1, 7 bases. This receptor was identified in a man between 18 and 35 years old with alopecia areata. Some clones in this sample may be carry-over from other donors' samples. CDR3 amino acids: CASKTGLGGTDTQYF. For the CDR3, the DNA is TGTGCCAGTAAGACAGGGTTAGGAGGGACAGATACGCAGTATTTT. The entire variable domain, with the rest obtained from reference TRBV19 and TRBJ2-3, is as follows: DGGITQSPKYLFRKEGQNVTLSCEQNLNHDAMYWYRQDPGQGLRLIYYSQIVNDFQKGDIAEGYSVSREKKESFPLTVTSAQKNPTAFYLCASKTGLGGTDTQYFGPGTRLTVL.